This TCR beta chain was found in a study of control samples from healthy donors and cancer patients. Repertoires were generated with immunoSEQ multiplex PCR, while TCRdb's copy carries only in-frame clones and drops some. The sample includes some 200,000 clones, over 80% of them seen just once. This clone was seen once. The V end was cut by 6 bases, the J end by 2 bases, with 14 bases between. CDR3 length: 15 amino acids. CDR1 MNHEY and CDR2 SMNVEV come from the germline V gene (reference sequence). The receptor's source is a man younger than 35 in good health. The genes are TRBV27 and TRBJ1-5; a possible D gene is TRBD1 (5 bases). Material for sequencing was blood. In nucleotides, the CDR3 is TGTGCCAGCAGACCGACGGGCAGGGGCAATCAGCCCCAGCATTTT. It specifies CASRPTGRGNQPQHF.